This T cell receptor (beta chain) emerged from a study of blood T cell repertoires in COVID-19. Study background: Acute-phase and convalescent COVID-19 samples originated in the United States, Italy and Spain. In each case, the material was cDNA or gDNA derived from T cells, B-cell-depleted T cells, or PBMCs.

There are 15 residues in the CDR3. Losses at the gene ends were 6 bases for V and 1 base for J; bases not matched to a gene: 8. CDR1 is SNHLY and CDR2 is FYNNEI in the germline V gene. Data came from immunoSEQ multiplex PCR; TCRdb stores just in-frame clones and leaves some out. The sample contains 65,000 to 85,000 clones, about 70% of which appear only once. This receptor was taken from a man aged 50-59 years with active or convalescent COVID-19. The chain carries TRBV2 and TRBJ2-5; 7 bases fit TRBD1. The sequencing sample was made of peripheral blood. The CDR3 here is CASRLTGESQETQYF. The CDR3 DNA follows: TGTGCCAGCAGGCTAACAGGGGAAAGCCAAGAGACCCAGTACTTC.